Sequencing of this T cell receptor (beta chain) was carried out in a study of response to subunit inactivated influenza vaccine. Findings and limits, study-wide: That few new T cells are recruited by each seasonal influenza vaccination was the authors' suggestion.

Germline V lookup: CDR1 MNHEY, CDR2 SVGEGT. This CDR3 spans 15 amino acids. V dropped 8 bases and J dropped 5 bases, with 16 bases sitting between them. As for this clonotype: Its antigen is undetermined.

MiXCR was run by TCRdb on the RT-PCR reads, yielding one entry per CDR3 protein. The sample records about 520,000 distinct CDR3 sequences, around 7.7% being singletons. The V call is TRBV6-2 or TRBV6-3, the J call TRBJ1-6, with D tentatively TRBD1 (6 bases). Sequenced here: PBMCs from blood, sampled around 25 months after vaccination. This clonotype was obtained from a man aged 45-69 years who received an inactivated influenza vaccine. DNA of the CDR3: TGTGCCAGCTTGCCGGGGGCGGCAAATAATTCACCCCTCCACTTT. As protein: CASLPGAANNSPLHF.